A single sample is the source of the 18 T cell receptor beta chains below, sequenced in a study of OX40 agonist ivuxolimab in advanced cancers. Data came from immunoSEQ multiplex PCR; TCRdb stores just in-frame clones and leaves some out. The sample includes some 50,000 clones, 84% of them seen just once. The sample was CD4+ or CD8+ T cells sorted from blood, taken in a trial of the OX40 agonist ivuxolimab. These receptors originate from an adult with an advanced solid tumor such as melanoma, head and neck, liver or kidney cancer.

The gene calls are TRBV12-2 and TRBJ2-7; TRBD2, as called in the table, went unchecked against the DNA. TRBV12-2 is a recognized pseudogene. This CDR3 has 16 residues. The CDR3 coding sequence is TGTGCAAGTCGCTCCCCCTGGCGGGGAGGGACTTACGAGCAGTACTTC. This translates into CASRSPWRGGTYEQYF.

The chain has TRBV7-2 and TRBJ1-5, with D hard to call. The CDR3 length is 13 residues. V was pared by 2 bases and J by 7 bases, with 9 bases between. The germline gives CDR1 SGHTA, CDR2 FQGNSA. In DNA form, the CDR3 reads TGTGCCAGCAGCTTATTCGGGAGACAGCCCCAGCATTTT. It yields the protein CASSLFGRQPQHF.

V and J are TRBV6-5 and TRBJ2-3; 8 bases map to TRBD1. CDR3 length: 15 residues. The V gene end was trimmed by 0 bases and the J gene end by 2 bases; junction bases not matched to a gene: 1. Germline V gene data show CDR1 as MNHEY and CDR2 as SVGAGI. Here the CDR3 DNA reads TGTGCCAGCAGTTACTCGACAGGGGTCACAGATACGCAGTATTTT. Translation: CASSYSTGVTDTQYF.

The chain combines TRBV7-9 with TRBJ1-1; the D gene is possibly TRBD1 (5 bases). V lost 5 bases, J lost 10 bases, and 11 bases lay in between. The CDR3 loop spans 11 amino acids. Germline loops: CDR1 SEHNR, CDR2 FQNEAQ (reference sequence). Here the CDR3 DNA reads TGTGCCAGCAGCGAAAACAGGTTAGCTTTCTTT. Its translation: CASSENRLAFF.

The chain has TRBV28 and TRBJ2-2, with TRBD1 matching 7 bases. The germline V gene has CDR1 MDHEN and CDR2 SYDVKM. The CDR3 covers 15 residues. With 3 bases clipped from V and 0 bases from J, the junction kept 1 base outside the gene matches. CDR3 sequence (DNA): TGTGCCAGCAGTTTTGACAGGGCGAACACCGGGGAGCTGTTTTTT. It is translated as CASSFDRANTGELFF.

The V and J genes are TRBV5-4 and TRBJ2-1, with 7 bases lining up with TRBD2. The CDR3 runs to 15 residues. Trimming at V came to 2 bases and at J to 7 bases, leaving 9 bases not matched to a gene. Germline V CDR1 and CDR2: SGHNT, YYREEE (reference sequence). This chain's CDR3 is CASSLRAGAWNEQFF. DNA of the CDR3: TGTGCCAGCAGCTTAAGGGCGGGAGCTTGGAATGAGCAGTTCTTC.

This clone was seen once. This sequence joins TRBV5-5 and TRBJ2-3; 8 bases map to TRBD2. Germline CDR1 and CDR2: SGHKS and YYEKEE (reference sequence). V lost 4 bases, J lost 3 bases, and 13 bases stayed unmatched. The CDR3 is 17 residues long. The CDR3: CASSQKRAGEETDTQYF. CDR3 in DNA: TGTGCCAGCAGCCAGAAGAGAGCGGGAGAGGAGACAGATACGCAGTATTTT.

The chain has TRBV7-9 and TRBJ1-6; TRBD1 is a possible D gene (5 bases). CDR1 and CDR2 from the germline V gene are SEHNR and FQNEAQ (reference sequence). The length of the CDR3 is 14 residues. Trimming stripped 5 bases from V and 14 bases from J, with 19 bases between. The CDR3 nucleotides are TGTGCCAGCAGCCCGGCGACGGGGGGATCATCCCTCCACTTT. This gives the protein CASSPATGGSSLHF.

This clone was counted only a few times. The rearrangement joins TRBV7-7 to TRBJ2-3; 11 nucleotides match TRBD2. This CDR3 is built from 15 residues. CDR1 and CDR2 from the germline V gene are SSHAT and FNYEAQ (reference sequence). J gave up 3 bases and V 5 bases, and 4 bases lay outside the gene matches. CDR3 sequence reads: CASSQTSGRTDTQYF. The CDR3 nucleotides are TGTGCCAGCAGCCAAACTAGCGGGAGAACAGATACGCAGTATTTT.

The CDR3 protein is CATSSPTYGQYSNQPQHF. Here the CDR3 DNA reads TGTGCCACCAGCAGCCCCACTTATGGGCAGTATAGCAATCAGCCCCAGCATTTT. The gene calls are TRBV15 and TRBJ1-5; the D is unclear. CDR3 length: 18 amino acids. V was trimmed by 3 bases and J by 0 bases, leaving 18 bases between them. Germline V gene lookup returns CDR1 LNHNV and CDR2 YYDKDF (reference sequence).

The chain recombines TRBV27 with TRBJ2-5; D is ambiguous. CDR1 and CDR2 from the germline V gene are MNHEY and SMNVEV (reference sequence). Trimming took off 1 base at V and 4 bases at J, with 10 bases between the two ends. The CDR3 length is 14 residues. The CDR3 nucleotides are TGTGCCAGCAGTTTATTCGCCCAGCCAGAGACCCAGTACTTC. Translation: CASSLFAQPETQYF.

The chain is built from TRBV12-5 and TRBJ2-7; TRBD2 agrees at 9 bases. Germline lookup yields CDR1 LGHNT and CDR2 FRNRAP. With V trimmed by 1 base and J by 1 base, 5 bases remained unmatched. This CDR3 contains 16 residues. The DNA for the CDR3 is TGTGCTAGTGGTTTGGGGACCGGACTAGCGTCCTACGAGCAGTACTTC. It encodes CASGLGTGLASYEQYF.

The chain recombines TRBV18 with TRBJ1-5; weak D call: TRBD1 (6 bases). V was shortened by 0 bases and J by 3 bases, with 12 bases between the two germline ends. CDR1 and CDR2 (germline): KGHSH, LQKENI. This CDR3 spans 16 amino acids. In nucleotides, the CDR3 is TGTGCCAGCTCACCACCGGCGACAGGTATCAATCAGCCCCAGCATTTT. This codes for CASSPPATGINQPQHF.

In its sample, this clone was seen once. This sequence joins TRBV7-7 and TRBJ2-2; 10 bases map to TRBD2. The CDR3 runs to 16 residues. The germline V gene encodes CDR1 SSHAT and CDR2 FNYEAQ (reference sequence). The V and J ends lost 4 bases and 10 bases, in that order; junction bases with no gene match: 12. The CDR3 loop reads CASSSTSGVASSELFF. As DNA, the CDR3 is TGTGCCAGCAGCTCCACTAGCGGGGTCGCGTCGTCGGAGCTGTTTTTT.

The gene calls are TRBV29-1 and TRBJ1-2, with D hard to call. The CDR3 runs to 14 residues. The V gene lost 2 bases and the J gene lost 2 bases, with 12 bases spanning the gap. CDR1 is SQVTM, CDR2 ANQGSEA, per germline. The CDR3 bases are TGCAGCGTTGAACACAGTGAGACCAACTATGGCTACACCTTC. The encoded protein is CSVEHSETNYGYTF.

This chain connects TRBV29-1 to TRBJ2-1; perhaps TRBD2 as D (6 bases). Germline V gives CDR1 SQVTM, CDR2 ANQGSEA. There are 13 residues in the CDR3. Written as DNA, the CDR3 is TGCACCATCAGGGACTGGCGTAACAATGAGCAGTTCTTC. This gives the protein CTIRDWRNNEQFF.

The gene calls are TRBV6-1 and TRBJ1-5; no clear D gene. The CDR3 has 12 residues. The germline V gene has CDR1 MNHNS and CDR2 SASEGT. V lost 4 bases and J 7 bases, leaving 8 bases between the germline ends. The CDR3 DNA sequence: TGTGCCAGCAGTGGCCCGGTGCAGCCCCAGCATTTT. This encodes CASSGPVQPQHF.

V gene TRBV7-8 combines with J gene TRBJ1-2; D not certain. The CDR3 runs 14 residues. From germline, CDR1 is SGHVS and CDR2 FQNEAQ. V was pared by 1 base and J by 3 bases, with 9 bases between. The CDR3 loop is CASSLGLEDYGYTF. The CDR3 bases are TGTGCCAGCAGCTTAGGTCTGGAGGACTATGGCTACACCTTC.